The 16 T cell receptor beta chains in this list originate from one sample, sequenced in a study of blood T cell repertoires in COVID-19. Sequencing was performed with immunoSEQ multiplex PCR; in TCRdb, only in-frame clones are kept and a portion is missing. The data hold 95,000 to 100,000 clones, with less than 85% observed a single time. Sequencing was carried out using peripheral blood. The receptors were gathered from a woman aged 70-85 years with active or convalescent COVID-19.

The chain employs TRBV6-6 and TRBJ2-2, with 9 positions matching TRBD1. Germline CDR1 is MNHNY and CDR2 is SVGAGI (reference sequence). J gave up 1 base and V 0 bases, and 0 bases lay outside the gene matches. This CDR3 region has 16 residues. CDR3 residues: CASSYSGQGNTGELFF. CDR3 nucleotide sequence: TGTGCCAGCAGTTACTCGGGACAGGGGAACACCGGGGAGCTGTTTTTT.

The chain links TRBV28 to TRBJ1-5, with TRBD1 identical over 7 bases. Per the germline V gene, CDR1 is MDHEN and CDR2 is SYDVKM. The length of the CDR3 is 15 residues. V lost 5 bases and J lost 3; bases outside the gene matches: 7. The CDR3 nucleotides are TGTGCCAGCAGTCCGAGGACAGGAACCAATCAGCCCCAGCATTTT. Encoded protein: CASSPRTGTNQPQHF.

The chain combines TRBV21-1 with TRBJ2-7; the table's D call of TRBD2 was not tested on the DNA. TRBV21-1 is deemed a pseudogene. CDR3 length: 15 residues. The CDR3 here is CASSKELLAGAYQYF. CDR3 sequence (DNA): TGTGCCAGCAGCAAAGAATTGCTAGCGGGGGCGTATCAGTACTTC.

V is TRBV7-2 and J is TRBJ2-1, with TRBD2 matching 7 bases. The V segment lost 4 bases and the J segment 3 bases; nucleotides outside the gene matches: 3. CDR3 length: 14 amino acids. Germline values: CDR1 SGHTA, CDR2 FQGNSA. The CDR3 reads CASSYQRDYNEQFF. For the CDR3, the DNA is TGTGCCAGCAGCTATCAGCGGGACTACAATGAGCAGTTCTTC. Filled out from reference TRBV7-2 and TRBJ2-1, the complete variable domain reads GAGVSQSPSNKVTEKGKDVELRCDPISGHTALYWYRQSLGQGLEFLIYFQGNSAPDKSGLPSDRFSAERTGGSVSTLTIQRTQQEDSAVYLCASSYQRDYNEQFFGPGTRLTVL.

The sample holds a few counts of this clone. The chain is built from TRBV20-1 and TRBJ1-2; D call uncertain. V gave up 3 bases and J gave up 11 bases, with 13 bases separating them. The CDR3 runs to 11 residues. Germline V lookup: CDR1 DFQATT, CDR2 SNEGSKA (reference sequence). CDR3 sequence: CSASVAASYTF. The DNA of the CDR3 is TGCAGTGCTAGCGTAGCAGCCTCTTACACCTTC.

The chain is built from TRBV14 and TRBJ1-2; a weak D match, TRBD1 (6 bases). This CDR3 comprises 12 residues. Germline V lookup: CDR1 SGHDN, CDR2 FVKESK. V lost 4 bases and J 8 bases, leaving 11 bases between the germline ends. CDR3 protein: CASSLQGAGYTF. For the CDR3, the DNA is TGTGCCAGCAGCCTACAGGGAGCGGGCTACACCTTC.

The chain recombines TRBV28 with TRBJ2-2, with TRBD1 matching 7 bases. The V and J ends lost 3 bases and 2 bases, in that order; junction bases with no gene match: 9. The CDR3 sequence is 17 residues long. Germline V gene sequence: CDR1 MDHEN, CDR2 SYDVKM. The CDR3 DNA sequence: TGTGCCAGCAGTTTTCCGACAGGGTTTTCCAACACCGGGGAGCTGTTTTTT. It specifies CASSFPTGFSNTGELFF. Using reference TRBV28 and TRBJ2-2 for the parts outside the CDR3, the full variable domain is DVKVTQSSRYLVKRTGEKVFLECVQDMDHENMFWYRQDPGLGLRLIYFSYDVKMKEKGDIPEGYSVSREKKERFSLILESASTNQTSMYLCASSFPTGFSNTGELFFGEGSRLTVL.

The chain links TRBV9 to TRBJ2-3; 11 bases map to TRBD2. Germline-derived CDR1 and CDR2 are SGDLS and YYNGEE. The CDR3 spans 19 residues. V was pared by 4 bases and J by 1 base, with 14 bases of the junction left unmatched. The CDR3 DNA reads TGTGCCAGCAGCCCAGTGGGGCTAGCGGGGGGAGAGGGCACAGATACGCAGTATTTT. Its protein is CASSPVGLAGGEGTDTQYF.

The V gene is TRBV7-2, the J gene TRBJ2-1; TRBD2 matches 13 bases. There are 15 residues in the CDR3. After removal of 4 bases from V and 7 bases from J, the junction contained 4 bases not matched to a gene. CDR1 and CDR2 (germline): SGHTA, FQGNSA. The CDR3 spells CASSSRTSGGNEQFF. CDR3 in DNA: TGTGCCAGCAGCTCGCGGACTAGCGGGGGTAATGAGCAGTTCTTC.

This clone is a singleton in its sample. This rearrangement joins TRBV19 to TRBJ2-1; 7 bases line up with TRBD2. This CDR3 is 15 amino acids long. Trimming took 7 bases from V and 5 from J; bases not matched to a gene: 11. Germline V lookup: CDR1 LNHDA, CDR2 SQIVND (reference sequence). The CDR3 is CASTPRLAWDNEQFF. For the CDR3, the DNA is TGTGCCAGTACCCCTAGACTAGCATGGGACAATGAGCAGTTCTTC. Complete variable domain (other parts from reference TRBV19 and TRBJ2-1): DGGITQSPKYLFRKEGQNVTLSCEQNLNHDAMYWYRQDPGQGLRLIYYSQIVNDFQKGDIAEGYSVSREKKESFPLTVTSAQKNPTAFYLCASTPRLAWDNEQFFGPGTRLTVL.

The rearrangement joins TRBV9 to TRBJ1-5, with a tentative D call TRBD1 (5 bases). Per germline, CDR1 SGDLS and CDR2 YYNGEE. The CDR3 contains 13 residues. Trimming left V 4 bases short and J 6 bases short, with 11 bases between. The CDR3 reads CASSPGGFQPQHF. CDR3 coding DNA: TGTGCCAGCAGCCCCGGGGGGTTTCAGCCCCAGCATTTT.

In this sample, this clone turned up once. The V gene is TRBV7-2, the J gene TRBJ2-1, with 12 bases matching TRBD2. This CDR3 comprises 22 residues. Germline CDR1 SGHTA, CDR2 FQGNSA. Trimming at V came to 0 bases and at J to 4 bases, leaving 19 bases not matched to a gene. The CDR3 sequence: CASSLAPWGVASGRAAYNEQFF. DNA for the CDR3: TGTGCCAGCAGCTTAGCCCCGTGGGGGGTGGCTAGCGGGAGGGCCGCGTACAATGAGCAGTTCTTC.

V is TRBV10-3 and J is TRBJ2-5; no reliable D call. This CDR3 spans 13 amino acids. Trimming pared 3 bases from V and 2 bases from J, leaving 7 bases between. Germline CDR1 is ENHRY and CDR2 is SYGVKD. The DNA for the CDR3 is TGTGCCATCAGTGACTATCGGCAAGAGACCCAGTACTTC. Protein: CAISDYRQETQYF.

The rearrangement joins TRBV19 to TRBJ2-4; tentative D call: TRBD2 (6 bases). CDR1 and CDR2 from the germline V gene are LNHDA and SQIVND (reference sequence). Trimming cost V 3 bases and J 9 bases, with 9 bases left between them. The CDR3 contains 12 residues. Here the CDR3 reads CASSMEAGIQYF. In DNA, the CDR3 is TGTGCCAGTAGTATGGAAGCGGGCATTCAGTACTTC.

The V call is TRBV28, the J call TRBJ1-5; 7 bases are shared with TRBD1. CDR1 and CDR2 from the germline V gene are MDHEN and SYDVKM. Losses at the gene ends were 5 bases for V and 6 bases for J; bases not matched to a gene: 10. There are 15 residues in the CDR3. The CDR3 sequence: CASSLRQGTSQPQHF. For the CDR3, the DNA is TGTGCCAGCAGTCTCCGACAGGGAACCAGTCAGCCCCAGCATTTT.

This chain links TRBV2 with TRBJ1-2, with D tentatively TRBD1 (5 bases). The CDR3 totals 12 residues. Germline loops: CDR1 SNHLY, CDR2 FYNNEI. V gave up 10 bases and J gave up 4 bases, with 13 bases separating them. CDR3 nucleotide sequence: TGTGCCACCCGGGGGGACGGCTATGGCTACACCTTC. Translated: CATRGDGYGYTF.